This is a list of T cell receptor beta chains from one sample in a study of blood T cell repertoires in COVID-19. Sequenced by immunoSEQ multiplex PCR; TCRdb stores in-frame clones only, minus some. The sample yields over 250,000 clones, roughly 85% seen once. Sequenced input: PBMCs or T cells enriched from blood (not recorded which). These receptors were obtained from a man aged 35-49 years who had been exposed to COVID-19. The CDR3 runs from the conserved cysteine through the conserved F or W.

V	J	CDR3
TRBV5-1	TRBJ2-2	CASSQDRGSWVTTGELFF
TRBV14	TRBJ1-1	CASSRGRSTEAFF
TRBV11-3	TRBJ2-7	CASGRQEFTYEQYF
TRBV7-8	TRBJ1-4	CASSSPLTGFPTNEKLFF
TRBV10-3	TRBJ2-7	CAISEEAEGPGAYEQYF
TRBV2	TRBJ2-1	CASSGSTGGRGNEQFF
TRBV9	TRBJ1-4	CASSVGGTGGEKLFF
TRBV3-1/TRBV3-2	TRBJ1-6	CASSQGTGRSPLHF
TRBV20-1	TRBJ1-2	CSASFRNEATF
TRBV25-1	TRBJ2-1	CASSEPPGTGYNEQFF
TRBV3-1/TRBV3-2	TRBJ2-7	CASSQTGTGGEQYF
TRBV10-1	TRBJ2-7	CASSQGPSVDEQYF
TRBV7-9	TRBJ1-6	CASGQGSSYNSPLHF
TRBV6-5	TRBJ1-5	CASSYFRQPQHF
TRBV11-2	TRBJ2-5	CASSLDGWASRGTQYF
TRBV15	TRBJ2-3	CATSSLQAGSSTDTQYF
TRBV27	TRBJ2-1	CATRGGTSGLYEQFF
TRBV9	TRBJ1-2	CAKQAGDYGYTF
TRBV20-1	TRBJ1-1	CSAPRQVQAFF
TRBV7-3	TRBJ2-1	CASRRAGNEQFF
TRBV5-1	TRBJ2-7	CASNLGGVPEQYF
TRBV6-5	TRBJ1-4	CASSKEFGGGGKLFF
TRBV5-1	TRBJ2-1	CASSFDRAEQFF
TRBV24-1	TRBJ1-1	CATSDSQELNTEAFF
TRBV24-1	TRBJ1-1	CATSEERRVFF
TRBV5-6	TRBJ1-1	CASSFPGTGATEAFF
TRBV7-9	TRBJ1-6	CASSQEGQRNSPLHF
TRBV5-1	TRBJ1-5	CASSLEAGEQPQHF
TRBV7-8	TRBJ2-1	CASRRELAGGNEQFF
TRBV6-5	TRBJ1-4	CASSRGIGEKLFF
TRBV30	TRBJ1-4	CAWSSGQGGEKLFF
TRBV5-1	TRBJ1-1	CASSLASGGTEAFF
TRBV5-5	TRBJ2-5	CASSGLETQYF
TRBV4-2	TRBJ1-5	CASSRDTGQASNQPQHF
TRBV11-2	TRBJ2-3	CASSYSGTLGDTQYF
TRBV5-1	TRBJ2-2	CASSLEAAINTGELFF
TRBV10-3	TRBJ2-1	CAISDPVTSGSSVEQFF
TRBV4-1	TRBJ2-7	CASSQEGGTGSYEQYF